The T cell receptor (beta chain) described here comes from a study of beta chain features in type 1 diabetes. Study details: Patients shared similar age, gender and cell yields with healthy donors.

The entirety of the isolated RNA underwent reverse transcription, so expressed TCRB transcripts were sequenced. The data were produced by immunoSEQ multiplex PCR, yet TCRdb's version contains in-frame clones alone and is incomplete. Here the sample spans nearly 700,000 clones, 13% being singletons. Remarks on this clone: Its specificity is unknown.

CDR3 length: 15 amino acids. Germline lookup yields CDR1 SEHNR and CDR2 FQNEAQ (reference sequence). V trimming: 5 bases; J trimming: 4 bases; junction bases outside the gene matches: 8. Study-wide results and limits: All four CD4+ subsets of Type 1 diabetes patients contained TCRB CDR3s that were moderately but significantly shorter. Among patients, naive, central memory and Treg TCRB repertoires appeared more similar than among healthy donors. An over-representation of cells with high TCR expression could result from cDNA sequencing.

The chain uses TRBV7-9 and TRBJ1-5, with TRBD1 identical over 7 bases. The origin of this receptor is a man younger than 30 with type 1 diabetes. Sample: naive CD4+ T cells from blood. CDR3 sequence (DNA): TGTGCCAGCAGCCACTTTACAGGGGTTAATCAGCCCCAGCATTTT. Its translation is CASSHFTGVNQPQHF.